There are many counts of the clone carrying this T cell receptor beta chain. Its antigen remains unidentified. The data stem from a study of T cells after yellow fever vaccination. Study background: SMART-Seq v4 Ultra Low Input handled preparation of low-cell-number fractions. The study, taken as a whole, reports: Abundant bulk-derived clonotypes could contaminate FACS-sorted repertoires. Reappearing after the booster were most of the clones from primary vaccination (less than 98% CD4, approximately 89% CD8). The study found a weaker secondary response that peaked faster, day 5 versus 15.

TCRdb redid the calling of the 5' RACE reads with MiXCR, one entry per CDR3 protein. The data contain approximately 300,000 distinct CDR3 sequences, around 11% of them singletons. CDR1 and CDR2 from the germline V gene are SGHRS and YFSETQ. The CDR3 length is 14 residues. Trimming removed 1 base from V and 2 bases from J, with 10 bases in between. The clonotype originates from a man younger than 30 who received the YFV17D yellow fever vaccine. This chain joins TRBV5-1 and TRBJ2-7, with a weak D call TRBD2 (7 bases). The material sequenced was CD4+ T cells sorted from PBMCs, taken 45 days after the yellow fever booster vaccination. The CDR3 DNA sequence: TGCGCCAGCAGCTTGAGGGAGGGGGCCTACGAGCAGTACGTC. Translating gives CASSLREGAYEQYV.